These T cell receptor beta chains were read from a single sample in a study of beta chain features in type 1 diabetes. Sequenced by immunoSEQ multiplex PCR; TCRdb stores in-frame clones only, minus some. The table lists around 310,000 clones, approximately 9.9% of them singletons. The sequenced sample consisted of naive CD4+ T cells from blood. These receptors were taken from a woman aged 30 to 39 in good health. The CDR3 runs from the conserved cysteine through the conserved F or W. D genes are given only for firm matches. Where a row states a size, it is once, few, many or the class of an expanded clone; other rows omit it.

CDR3 protein: CASSPIVGSAGTDTQYF
CDR3 DNA: TGTGCCAGCTCACCAATAGTCGGGAGCGCGGGTACAGATACGCAGTATTTT
CDR3 length: 17
J gene: TRBJ2-3
V gene: TRBV18
clone size: NA
D gene: NA

CDR3 protein: CASSPLVIRVQITQYF
CDR3 DNA: TGTGCCAGCAGCCCGCTAGTGATTCGGGTCCAAATTACGCAGTATTTT
CDR3 length: 16
J gene: TRBJ2-3
V gene: TRBV7-9
clone size: few
D gene: NA

CDR3 protein: CASGPVDRLAGVPDTQYF
CDR3 DNA: TGTGCTAGTGGCCCTGTGGATAGACTAGCGGGAGTCCCAGATACGCAGTATTTT
CDR3 length: 18
J gene: TRBJ2-3
V gene: TRBV12-5
clone size: NA
D gene: TRBD2

CDR3 protein: CASSFSGTSGLGDTQYF
CDR3 DNA: TGTGCCAGCAGCTTCTCCGGGACTAGCGGCCTGGGAGATACGCAGTATTTT
CDR3 length: 17
J gene: TRBJ2-3
V gene: TRBV7-9
clone size: NA
D gene: TRBD2

CDR3 protein: CASSEGLAGGGETQYF
CDR3 DNA: TGTGCCAGCAGCGAAGGACTAGCGGGAGGGGGGGAGACCCAGTACTTC
CDR3 length: 16
J gene: TRBJ2-5
V gene: TRBV9
clone size: few
D gene: TRBD2

CDR3 protein: CASSEGLWTDTQYF
CDR3 DNA: TGTGCCAGCAGCGAGGGACTATGGACAGATACGCAGTATTTT
CDR3 length: 14
J gene: TRBJ2-3
V gene: TRBV14
clone size: few
D gene: TRBD2

CDR3 protein: CASSFQGETEAFF
CDR3 DNA: TGTGCCAGCAGCTTCCAGGGGGAAACTGAAGCTTTCTTT
CDR3 length: 13
J gene: TRBJ1-1
V gene: TRBV7-2
clone size: few
D gene: TRBD1

CDR3 protein: CASSFTGTGRINEQFF
CDR3 DNA: TGTGCCAGCAGCTTCACCGGGACAGGGAGGATCAATGAGCAGTTCTTC
CDR3 length: 16
J gene: TRBJ2-1
V gene: TRBV11-2
clone size: NA
D gene: TRBD1

CDR3 protein: CASSPGQAGGTIYF
CDR3 DNA: TGTGCCAGCAGCCCCGGACAGGCCGGAGGCACCATATATTTT
CDR3 length: 14
J gene: TRBJ1-3
V gene: TRBV9
clone size: few
D gene: TRBD1

CDR3 protein: CATSKGLGLTTDTQYF
CDR3 DNA: TGTGCCACCAGCAAAGGCTTGGGACTTACCACAGATACGCAGTATTTT
CDR3 length: 16
J gene: TRBJ2-3
V gene: TRBV15
clone size: NA
D gene: NA

CDR3 protein: CAWRPLATPRNEQFF
CDR3 DNA: TGTGCCTGGAGACCTCTAGCGACCCCCCGAAATGAGCAGTTCTTC
CDR3 length: 15
J gene: TRBJ2-1
V gene: TRBV30
clone size: NA
D gene: NA

CDR3 protein: CASSLVADEQFF
CDR3 DNA: TGCGCCAGCAGCTTGGTGGCCGATGAGCAGTTCTTC
CDR3 length: 12
J gene: TRBJ2-1
V gene: TRBV5-1
clone size: NA
D gene: NA

CDR3 protein: CASSQGGTQETQYF
CDR3 DNA: TGCGCCAGCAGCCAAGGGGGCACCCAAGAGACCCAGTACTTC
CDR3 length: 14
J gene: TRBJ2-5
V gene: TRBV5-1
clone size: few
D gene: TRBD1

CDR3 protein: CASSERGLQPQHF
CDR3 DNA: TGTGCCAGCAGTGAGCGAGGGCTTCAGCCCCAGCATTTT
CDR3 length: 13
J gene: TRBJ1-5
V gene: TRBV2
clone size: NA
D gene: NA

CDR3 protein: CASSVFSGSNTGELFF
CDR3 DNA: TGTGCCAGCAGTGTCTTTAGCGGGTCGAACACCGGGGAGCTGTTTTTT
CDR3 length: 16
J gene: TRBJ2-2
V gene: TRBV6-1
clone size: few
D gene: TRBD2

CDR3 protein: CSVDWPVRSGEQYF
CDR3 DNA: TGCAGCGTTGATTGGCCAGTGCGATCGGGCGAGCAGTACTTC
CDR3 length: 14
J gene: TRBJ2-7
V gene: TRBV29-1
clone size: NA
D gene: NA

CDR3 protein: CASSAQTGAEAFF
CDR3 DNA: TGTGCCAGCAGCGCGCAAACAGGGGCTGAAGCTTTCTTT
CDR3 length: 13
J gene: TRBJ1-1
V gene: TRBV9
clone size: few
D gene: TRBD1

CDR3 protein: CASSTSGGSSYEQYF
CDR3 DNA: TGTGCCAGCAGTACTAGCGGAGGGAGCTCCTACGAGCAGTACTTC
CDR3 length: 15
J gene: TRBJ2-7
V gene: TRBV6-5
clone size: NA
D gene: TRBD2

CDR3 protein: CASSRRGPSNTGELFF
CDR3 DNA: TGCGCCAGCAGTCGTAGGGGGCCTTCGAACACCGGGGAGCTGTTTTTT
CDR3 length: 16
J gene: TRBJ2-2
V gene: TRBV23-1
clone size: many
D gene: TRBD1

CDR3 protein: CASSSGTLSTDTQYF
CDR3 DNA: TGTGCCAGCAGCTCAGGCACACTTAGCACAGATACGCAGTATTTT
CDR3 length: 15
J gene: TRBJ2-3
V gene: TRBV11-3
clone size: few
D gene: NA

CDR3 protein: CASSGGGGEPFNYGYTF
CDR3 DNA: TGTGCCAGCAGTGGGGGTGGTGGGGAGCCCTTTAACTATGGCTACACCTTC
CDR3 length: 17
J gene: TRBJ1-2
V gene: TRBV6-1
clone size: NA
D gene: NA

CDR3 protein: CASSPWAGAGELFF
CDR3 DNA: TGTGCCAGCAGTCCCTGGGCGGGAGCCGGGGAGCTGTTTTTT
CDR3 length: 14
J gene: TRBJ2-2
V gene: TRBV28
clone size: few
D gene: TRBD2

CDR3 protein: CASSDTGTGGEKLFF
CDR3 DNA: TGTGCCAGCAGTGATACCGGGACAGGCGGTGAAAAACTGTTTTTT
CDR3 length: 15
J gene: TRBJ1-4
V gene: TRBV6-4
clone size: NA
D gene: TRBD1

CDR3 protein: CASSLSAGARYEQYF
CDR3 DNA: TGTGCCAGCAGCTTAAGCGCCGGTGCACGCTACGAGCAGTACTTC
CDR3 length: 15
J gene: TRBJ2-7
V gene: TRBV7-8
clone size: few
D gene: NA

CDR3 protein: CAWLPRDKLYEQYF
CDR3 DNA: TGTGCCTGGCTTCCCCGGGACAAATTATACGAGCAGTACTTC
CDR3 length: 14
J gene: TRBJ2-7
V gene: TRBV30
clone size: NA
D gene: NA

CDR3 protein: CASSGARGPSTEAFF
CDR3 DNA: TGTGCCAGCAGTGGGGCCAGGGGGCCGTCCACTGAAGCTTTCTTT
CDR3 length: 15
J gene: TRBJ1-1
V gene: TRBV28
clone size: NA
D gene: TRBD1

CDR3 protein: CSVELGAYEKLFF
CDR3 DNA: TGCAGCGTTGAGTTGGGCGCCTATGAAAAACTGTTTTTT
CDR3 length: 13
J gene: TRBJ1-4
V gene: TRBV29-1
clone size: few
D gene: NA